These 23 T cell receptor beta chains share one sample of origin, sequenced in a study of blood T cell repertoires in COVID-19. TCRdb's copy holds only in-frame clones and misses some; the assay was immunoSEQ multiplex PCR. The sample includes about 530,000 clones, approximately 88% of them seen just once. Sequencing was done on a sample of peripheral blood. The source of these receptors is a woman between 50 and 59 years old with COVID-19, enrolled during active disease.

V usage is TRBV19 and J usage is TRBJ2-2; 13 nucleotides line up with TRBD2. V was clipped by 5 bases and J by 4 bases; unmatched bases: 13. This CDR3 spans 19 amino acids. Germline V gives CDR1 LNHDA, CDR2 SQIVND (reference sequence). The CDR3 sequence is CASSVLAGGPPSVTGELFF. CDR3 DNA: TGTGCCAGTAGTGTACTAGCGGGGGGGCCCCCTAGTGTCACCGGGGAGCTGTTTTTT.

The chain has TRBV5-8 and TRBJ2-1; 7 positions agree with TRBD1. CDR1 and CDR2 from the germline V gene are SGHTS and YDEGEE. V shed 3 bases and J 8 bases; nucleotides not matched to a gene: 5. The CDR3 spans 13 residues. DNA of the CDR3: TGTGCCAGCAGCTACGACAGGGCGGATGAGCAGTTCTTC. It translates to CASSYDRADEQFF. The whole variable domain, filled in from reference TRBV5-8 and TRBJ2-1, reads EAGVTQSPTHLIKTRGQQATLRCSPISGHTSVYWYQQALGLGLQFLLWYDEGEERNRGNFPPRFSGRQFPNYSSELNVNALELEDSALYLCASSYDRADEQFFGPGTRLTVL.

This clone occurred once. The V gene is TRBV5-4, the J gene TRBJ2-1; TRBD1 is a possible D gene (5 bases). V lost 0 bases, J lost 9 bases, and 13 bases lay in between. The CDR3 has 14 residues. The germline V gene has CDR1 SGHNT and CDR2 YYREEE (reference sequence). CDR3 sequence (DNA): TGTGCCAGCAGCTTGGATGGCAGGGCGTCTGAGCAGTTCTTC. It encodes CASSLDGRASEQFF.

CDR3 loop: CARTGAFF. CDR3 bases: TGTGCCCGAACGGGAGCTTTCTTT. This chain links TRBV30 with TRBJ1-1; D gene ambiguous. This CDR3 has 8 amino acids. Germline V CDR1 and CDR2: GTSNPN, SVGIG (reference sequence). V lost 8 bases and J 10 bases, leaving 8 bases between the germline ends.

In DNA, the CDR3 is TGTGCCAGCAGTACGACAGGGGGCTCTGGAAACACCATATATTTT. Its translation: CASSTTGGSGNTIYF. The chain couples TRBV28 to TRBJ1-3, with 9 positions matching TRBD1. Germline V CDR1 and CDR2: MDHEN, SYDVKM. There are 15 residues in the CDR3. The J segment lost 0 bases and the V segment lost 5 bases, leaving 2 bases of the junction unmatched.

About this clone itself: One junction end does not reproduce the germline sequence, and a read error may be involved. This chain links TRBV6-1 with TRBJ1-5; D not resolved. The germline V gene encodes CDR1 MNHNS and CDR2 SASEGT. CDR3 length: 14 residues. CDR3 in DNA: TGTGCCAGCAGCGAAGGAAATAGAGCTCAGCCCCAGCATTTT. This codes for CASSEGNRAQPQHF.

J is TRBJ2-5 and V is TRBV19; no reliable D call. CDR3 size: 14 residues. Germline loops: CDR1 LNHDA, CDR2 SQIVND (reference sequence). Trimming took off 6 bases at V and 1 base at J, with 12 bases between the two ends. DNA for the CDR3: TGTGCCAGTAGCGTCCAGGCCTCCCAAGAGACCCAGTACTTC. This gives the protein CASSVQASQETQYF. Drawing the rest from reference TRBV19 and TRBJ2-5, the complete variable domain is DGGITQSPKYLFRKEGQNVTLSCEQNLNHDAMYWYRQDPGQGLRLIYYSQIVNDFQKGDIAEGYSVSREKKESFPLTVTSAQKNPTAFYLCASSVQASQETQYFGPGTRLLVL.

The chain employs TRBV2 and TRBJ1-2, with TRBD1 matching over 10 bases. The CDR3 length is 16 residues. Per germline, CDR1 SNHLY and CDR2 FYNNEI. With 7 bases clipped from V and 9 bases from J, the junction kept 17 bases outside the gene matches. As DNA, the CDR3 is TGTGCCAGCAAAATAACGCCTCCCGGGACAGGGGTTAGCTACACCTTC. Translation gives CASKITPPGTGVSYTF.

Here the CDR3 DNA reads TGTGCCAGCAGCCAATTCGGACAGCGTCGCTATGGCTACACCTTC. Its translation is CASSQFGQRRYGYTF. The genes are TRBV3-1 (or the pseudogene TRBV3-2) and TRBJ1-2, with D perhaps matching TRBD1 (6 bases). This CDR3 has 15 residues. The germline gives CDR1 LGHDT, CDR2 YNNKEL (reference sequence). V was pared by 2 bases and J by 4 bases, with 14 bases between.

This chain links TRBV19 with TRBJ2-7; D possibly corresponds to TRBD2 (5 bases). V was pared by 8 bases and J by 3 bases, with 20 bases between. Per germline, CDR1 LNHDA and CDR2 SQIVND (reference sequence). This CDR3 has 15 residues. In DNA, the CDR3 is TGTGCCAGTTCATTTAAAGTAGGCAGCGGCTACGAGCAGTACTTC. This gives the protein CASSFKVGSGYEQYF. Using reference TRBV19 and TRBJ2-7 for the parts outside the CDR3, the full variable domain is DGGITQSPKYLFRKEGQNVTLSCEQNLNHDAMYWYRQDPGQGLRLIYYSQIVNDFQKGDIAEGYSVSREKKESFPLTVTSAQKNPTAFYLCASSFKVGSGYEQYFGPGTRLTVT.

This clone occurred once. The chain uses TRBV30 and TRBJ2-1; 9 bases match TRBD1. The germline V gene has CDR1 GTSNPN and CDR2 SVGIG (reference sequence). This CDR3 comprises 14 residues. The V segment lost 5 bases and the J segment 9 bases; nucleotides outside the gene matches: 11. The CDR3 DNA reads as TGTGCCTGGGCCCGGGACAGGGAACGTGGTGAGCAGTTCTTC. Protein product: CAWARDRERGEQFF. Together with reference TRBV30 and TRBJ2-1, the CDR3 gives the full variable domain: SQTIHQWPATLVQPVGSPLSLECTVEGTSNPNLYWYRQAAGRGLQLLFYSVGIGQISSEVPQNLSASRPQDRQFILSSKKLLLSDSGFYLCAWARDRERGEQFFGPGTRLTVL.

In its sample, this clone was seen once. The J gene is TRBJ1-3, the V gene TRBV6-2 or TRBV6-3; 9 positions match TRBD1. Germline loops: CDR1 MNHEY, CDR2 SVGEGT. With V trimmed by 4 bases and J by 2 bases, 9 bases remained unmatched. This CDR3 contains 17 residues. The CDR3 sequence: CASSSFGTGHPGNTIYF. DNA of the CDR3: TGTGCCAGCAGTTCGTTCGGGACAGGGCATCCTGGAAACACCATATATTTT.

The chain combines TRBV7-9 with TRBJ1-4; 9 positions match TRBD1. The CDR3 covers 16 residues. V shed 0 bases, J shed 8 bases, and the junction held 7 bases outside the gene matches. Germline assignment: CDR1 SEHNR and CDR2 FQNEAQ (reference sequence). The CDR3, as DNA: TGTGCCAGCAGCTTAGCGAGAGGACAGGGGCACGAAAAACTGTTTTTT. It yields the protein CASSLARGQGHEKLFF.

The genes are TRBV14 and TRBJ2-1; 10 bases fit TRBD2. V was clipped by 5 bases and J by 9 bases; unmatched bases: 10. CDR3 length equals 15 residues. From germline, CDR1 is SGHDN and CDR2 FVKESK. CDR3 protein: CASSFFTSGAGEQFF. The DNA for the CDR3 is TGTGCCAGCAGCTTCTTTACTAGCGGGGCGGGTGAGCAGTTCTTC. Together with reference TRBV14 and TRBJ2-1, the CDR3 gives the full variable domain: EAGVTQFPSHSVIEKGQTVTLRCDPISGHDNLYWYRRVMGKEIKFLLHFVKESKQDESGMPNNRFLAERTGGTYSTLKVQPAELEDSGVYFCASSFFTSGAGEQFFGPGTRLTVL.

The chain combines TRBV6-5 with TRBJ2-3, with 12 bases fitting TRBD1. Germline CDR1 is MNHEY and CDR2 is SVGAGI. V was clipped by 1 base and J by 5 bases; unmatched bases: 4. This CDR3 has 16 amino acids. This CDR3 is CASSYYGTGGEDTQYF. CDR3 nucleotides: TGTGCCAGCAGTTACTACGGGACAGGGGGCGAAGATACGCAGTATTTT.

J is TRBJ2-1 and V is TRBV2, with D perhaps matching TRBD1 (5 bases). The length of the CDR3 is 15 residues. CDR1 is SNHLY, CDR2 FYNNEI, per germline. V lost 6 bases, J lost 2 bases, and 14 bases lay in between. This CDR3 reads CASRPTDTPYNEQFF. The DNA of the CDR3 is TGTGCCAGCAGGCCGACAGATACCCCCTACAATGAGCAGTTCTTC. The full variable domain, its missing parts supplied by reference TRBV2 and TRBJ2-1, is EPEVTQTPSHQVTQMGQEVILRCVPISNHLYFYWYRQILGQKVEFLVSFYNNEISEKSEIFDDQFSVERPDGSNFTLKIRSTKLEDSAMYFCASRPTDTPYNEQFFGPGTRLTVL.

The chain couples TRBV5-6 to TRBJ2-1, with D perhaps matching TRBD2 (6 bases). V lost 4 bases and J lost 7, with 12 bases in between. The CDR3 spans 13 residues. Germline CDR1 SGHDT, CDR2 YYEEEE. The CDR3 is CASSALRGNEQFF. In nucleotides, the CDR3 is TGTGCCAGCAGCGCCCTACGGGGGAATGAGCAGTTCTTC.

J is TRBJ1-1 and V is TRBV2, with 9 bases identical to TRBD1. Germline CDR1 SNHLY, CDR2 FYNNEI. The CDR3 extends over 14 amino acids. V trimming: 6 bases; J trimming: 4 bases; junction bases outside the gene matches: 6. The CDR3 region is CASRDDRGSTEAFF. The CDR3 DNA is TGTGCCAGCAGAGATGACAGGGGGAGCACTGAAGCTTTCTTT.

The chain links TRBV6-5 to TRBJ1-1; 7 nucleotides align to TRBD1. V trimming: 1 base; J trimming: 3 bases; junction bases outside the gene matches: 5. CDR3 length equals 15 residues. In germline, CDR1 is MNHEY, CDR2 SVGAGI. Here the CDR3 reads CASSYFDREDTEAFF. In DNA, the CDR3 is TGTGCCAGCAGTTACTTCGACAGGGAAGACACTGAAGCTTTCTTT.

This chain connects TRBV18 to TRBJ2-2, with D possibly matching TRBD2 (5 bases). Germline loops: CDR1 KGHSH, CDR2 LQKENI. V was cut by 6 bases and J by 2 bases, with 13 bases left in between. The CDR3 sequence is 15 residues long. The CDR3 loop is CASSLIEGNTGELFF. DNA of the CDR3: TGTGCCAGCTCCCTCATAGAGGGAAACACCGGGGAGCTGTTTTTT.

The chain employs TRBV30 and TRBJ2-5; D perhaps matches TRBD1 (6 bases). The CDR3 contains 14 residues. V was cut by 0 bases and J by 7 bases, with 15 bases left in between. Germline V gene data show CDR1 as GTSNPN and CDR2 as SVGIG (reference sequence). The CDR3 DNA is TGTGCCTGGAGTGTACGAGGGGGAGCTACGACCCAGTACTTC. Residues: CAWSVRGGATTQYF.

The chain combines TRBV14 with TRBJ1-1; D remains unclear. Germline loops: CDR1 SGHDN, CDR2 FVKESK. The CDR3 consists of 13 residues. V was trimmed by 4 bases and J by 1 base, leaving 7 bases between them. The CDR3 region is CASSPGRNTEAFF. The CDR3 nucleotides are TGTGCCAGCAGCCCCGGGAGGAACACTGAAGCTTTCTTT.

This chain uses TRBV6-1 with TRBJ2-2; 11 nucleotides match TRBD1. This CDR3 is 13 amino acids long. CDR1 and CDR2 from the germline V gene are MNHNS and SASEGT. CDR3 DNA sequence: TGTGCTATAGGACAGGGGGCCACCGGGGAGCTGTTTTTT. Translated: CAIGQGATGELFF.